These T cell receptor beta chains were read from a single sample in a study of cytomegalovirus exposure and HLA in healthy donors. Assay used: immunoSEQ multiplex PCR; TCRdb lists only in-frame clones, some missing. The data contain 90,000 or so clones, about 80% of them seen just once; the ten biggest clones take up around 32%. Sequenced material: PBMCs. Receptor source: a man in his fifties or sixties in good health and CMV-seropositive. Both conserved end residues are part of each CDR3. D genes are given only for firm matches. A row's size may be missing; if present it is once, few, many or a size class.

j_call clone_size v_call d_call cdr3_aa cdr3_nt
TRBJ2-2 - TRBV18 TRBD1 CASSLNTGGAETGELFF TGTGCCAGCTCCCTGAATACAGGGGGCGCGGAGACCGGGGAGCTGTTTTTT
TRBJ2-3 - TRBV10-3 - CATQLISTDTQYF TGTGCCACCCAGTTGATTAGCACAGATACGCAGTATTTT
TRBJ2-2 - TRBV18 - CASSPPGTGNTGELFF TGTGCCAGCTCACCACCGGGCACTGGGAACACCGGGGAGCTGTTTTTT
TRBJ2-7 - TRBV4-1 TRBD2 CASSQDWGSGLNEQYF TGCGCCAGCAGCCAAGATTGGGGTAGCGGGCTAAACGAGCAGTACTTC
TRBJ1-5 - TRBV2 - CAGSEVAGLGNQPQHF TGTGCCGGCAGTGAAGTCGCGGGGCTTGGCAATCAGCCCCAGCATTTT
TRBJ2-3 - TRBV5-1 TRBD2 CASAGGSTDTQYF TGCGCCAGCGCGGGAGGGAGCACAGATACGCAGTATTTT
TRBJ2-3 - TRBV29-1 TRBD1 CSVENRGAYTDTQYF TGCAGCGTGGAAAACAGGGGCGCTTACACAGATACGCAGTATTTT
TRBJ2-1 - TRBV19 TRBD1 CASSQGAGEQFF TGTGCCAGTAGTCAGGGGGCGGGGGAGCAGTTCTTC
TRBJ1-5 - TRBV30 - CAWTPGYNQPQHF TGTGCCTGGACGCCAGGGTACAATCAGCCCCAGCATTTT
TRBJ1-2 - TRBV5-4 TRBD1 CASSQGQALVGYTF TGTGCCAGCAGCCAGGGACAGGCCTTAGTAGGCTACACCTTC
TRBJ1-4 few TRBV27 - CASSFGTTNEKLFF TGTGCCAGCAGTTTCGGGACAACTAATGAAAAACTGTTTTTT
TRBJ2-3 - TRBV5-1 TRBD2 CASSFGLAVSSDTQYF TGCGCCAGCAGCTTCGGACTAGCGGTTAGTTCAGATACGCAGTATTTT